This TCR beta chain is from a study of multiple sclerosis patients with progressive multifocal leukoencephalopathy (dated by TCRdb to the late 2010s). In the study overall: The study examined peripheral T and B cells of MS patients who developed PML (4 under natalizumab, 1 after alemtuzumab) and treated patients who did not. A couple of patients on natalizumab who later developed PML were tracked over time from before therapy, through 6 and 12 months, up to PML onset. The goal of the study was to detect any JC virus-specific or public T-cell expansions that arose at the time of PML onset. Results and caveats for the whole study, not just this receptor: Because of the small, descriptive cohort, whether findings reflect JC virus infection or general immunocompromise remained unclear. When PML developed, neither common TRBV or TRBJ gene usage nor preferential TRBV-TRBJ pairings were detected. Only PML patients had TRB clones above 0.5% frequency, but the clones expanded at PML onset were already present before and during natalizumab therapy. In most PML patients, lower normalized Shannon entropy suggested less diverse TRB repertoires, while the natalizumab-treated controls had values close to 1. Analysis was restricted to peripheral blood, although for natalizumab-associated PML, cerebrospinal fluid or brain lymphocytes might be more informative.

TRB CDR3 regions were amplified from genomic DNA with the immunoSEQ two-step multiplex PCR at survey-level depth. To estimate template counts and remove amplification bias, each PCR was spiked with synthetic inline TR CDR3 controls covering all V-J pairings. Reads were processed so that amplification and sequencing bias were reduced, and quantification was performed against synthetic TR CDR3 analogs. The source study handled its data this way. Raw data were processed in ImmunoSEQ Analyzer, with out-of-frame sequences and CDR3s containing stop codons removed, and genes were named according to IMGT nomenclature. Repertoire diversity was summarized as normalized Shannon entropy, defined as 1 minus Pielou's evenness. TRB sequences were considered identical only when V gene, J gene and CDR3 were shared. Public PML clonotypes were CDR3s shared by two or more PML-onset samples but absent earlier, in controls, and in public databases. CDR3 amino acid composition by position was analyzed with Skylign using the observed count method. This is the immuneACCESS table as TCRdb keeps it, with only in-frame sequences that have V and J called. A part of the clones is gone; compared with another copy, unresolved V genes explain less than half, and the rest is unexplained. V, J and clone size derive from that table, while D and trimming were established from the DNA sequence. In all, the sample holds roughly 32,000 clones, and approximately 86% of those were seen once. The ten biggest clones cover 5.7% of the sample.

The sample's time point, from its label and the paper: time of PML onset. Read against the paper, the sample's treatment or condition label means: on natalizumab therapy at sampling. PML diagnosis was based on clinical and MRI findings and was confirmed by detection of JC virus DNA in cerebrospinal fluid. In the natalizumab-treated patients, PML developed after between 16 and 56 months of natalizumab therapy. Interferon beta had previously been received by all listed patients, and all PML patients were female. Blood samples at T3 were obtained at the time of PML onset. Ficoll-Hypaque density gradient centrifugation was used to isolate peripheral blood mononuclear cells. Spanning cysteine to phenylalanine, the CDR3 consists of 14 amino acids. The kept DNA is CDR3 alone, 42 bases in frame from the first base. Trimming at the junction amounts to 5 bases on V and 2 bases on J, and the germline ends lie 12 bases apart. Sequences SEHNR (CDR1) and FQNEAQ (CDR2) are obtained from the germline V gene (reference sequence).

Remarks on this clone: It has no known antigen specificity. No quality values exist for individual bases; no much larger clone is one base distant.

The starting material was PBMCs, obtained from a patient treated with natalizumab. This receptor was obtained from a woman in her thirties or forties with progressive multifocal leukoencephalopathy. The V gene is TRBV7-9 and the J gene is TRBJ2-5; there is no confident call for the D gene. The nucleotides read TGTGCCAGCAGCCGGATCTGGGGACAAGAGACCCAGTACTTC. Its protein product is CASSRIWGQETQYF.